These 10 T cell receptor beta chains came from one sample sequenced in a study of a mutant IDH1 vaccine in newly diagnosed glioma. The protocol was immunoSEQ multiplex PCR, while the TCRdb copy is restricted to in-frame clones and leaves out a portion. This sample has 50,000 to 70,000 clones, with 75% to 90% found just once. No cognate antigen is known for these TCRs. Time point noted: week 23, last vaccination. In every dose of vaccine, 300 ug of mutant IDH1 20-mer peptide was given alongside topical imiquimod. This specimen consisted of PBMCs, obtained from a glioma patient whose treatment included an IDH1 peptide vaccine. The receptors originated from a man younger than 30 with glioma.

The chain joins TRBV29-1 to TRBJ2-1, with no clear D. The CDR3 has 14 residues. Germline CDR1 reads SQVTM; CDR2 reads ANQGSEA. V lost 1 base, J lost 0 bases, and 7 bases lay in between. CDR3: CSVEGRSSYNEQFF. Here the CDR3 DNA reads TGCAGCGTTGAAGGACGCAGCTCCTACAATGAGCAGTTCTTC.

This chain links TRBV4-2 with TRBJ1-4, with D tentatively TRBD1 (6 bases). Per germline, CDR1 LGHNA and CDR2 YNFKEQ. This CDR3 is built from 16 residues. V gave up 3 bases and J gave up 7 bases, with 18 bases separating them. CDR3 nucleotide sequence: TGTGCCAGCAGCCATGATGTGAAGGCAGGGGTTGAAAAACTGTTTTTT. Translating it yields CASSHDVKAGVEKLFF.

The CDR3 DNA follows: TGCAGCGTTTCCCCCGTAAACAGGGGGAACACTGAAGCTTTCTTT. Protein: CSVSPVNRGNTEAFF. The chain links TRBV29-1 to TRBJ1-1; 7 bases are shared with TRBD1. Germline CDR1 SQVTM, CDR2 ANQGSEA. CDR3 size: 15 residues. V was clipped by 5 bases and J by 1 base; unmatched bases: 10. The variable domain in full, with the rest retrieved from reference TRBV29-1 and TRBJ1-1, is SAVISQKPSRDICQRGTSLTIQCQVDSQVTMMFWYRQQPGQSLTLIATANQGSEATYESGFVIDKFPISRPNLTFSTLTVSNMSPEDSSIYLCSVSPVNRGNTEAFFGQGTRLTVV.

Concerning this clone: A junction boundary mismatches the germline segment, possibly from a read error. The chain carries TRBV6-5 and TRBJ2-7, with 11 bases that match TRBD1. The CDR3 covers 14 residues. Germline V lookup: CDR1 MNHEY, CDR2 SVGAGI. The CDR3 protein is CASSSRDRGYVQYF. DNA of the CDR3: TGTGCCAGCAGCTCCCGGGACAGGGGGTACGTGCAGTACTTC.

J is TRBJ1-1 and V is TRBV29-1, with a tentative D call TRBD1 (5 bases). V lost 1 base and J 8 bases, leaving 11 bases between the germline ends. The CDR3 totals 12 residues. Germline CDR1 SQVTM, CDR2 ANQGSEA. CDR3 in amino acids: CSVEARQPEAFF. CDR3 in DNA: TGCAGCGTTGAAGCAAGACAGCCGGAAGCTTTCTTT.

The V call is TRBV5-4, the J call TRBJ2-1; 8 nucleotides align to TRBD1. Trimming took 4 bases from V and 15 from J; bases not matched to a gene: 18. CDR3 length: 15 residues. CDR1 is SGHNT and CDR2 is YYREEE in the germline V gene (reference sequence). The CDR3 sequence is CASSTGTGGRKVVFF. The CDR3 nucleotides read TGTGCCAGCAGCACCGGGACAGGAGGACGTAAGGTGGTGTTCTTC.

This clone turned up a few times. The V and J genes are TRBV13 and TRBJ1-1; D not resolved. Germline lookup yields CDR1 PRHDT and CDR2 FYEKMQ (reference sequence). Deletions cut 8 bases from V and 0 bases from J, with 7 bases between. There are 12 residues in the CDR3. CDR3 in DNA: TGTGCCAGCGGGAACTTGAACACTGAAGCTTTCTTT. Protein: CASGNLNTEAFF.

The CDR3 nucleotides read TGTGCCAGCAGCTCGCGGGAGGTTCTCGGGGAGCTGTTTTTT. Translation gives CASSSREVLGELFF. V is TRBV7-2 and J is TRBJ2-2; 8 bases are shared with TRBD2. Germline trimming cut 4 bases from V and 7 bases from J; bases unmatched to any gene: 5. The germline V gene has CDR1 SGHTA and CDR2 FQGNSA. CDR3 length: 14 residues.

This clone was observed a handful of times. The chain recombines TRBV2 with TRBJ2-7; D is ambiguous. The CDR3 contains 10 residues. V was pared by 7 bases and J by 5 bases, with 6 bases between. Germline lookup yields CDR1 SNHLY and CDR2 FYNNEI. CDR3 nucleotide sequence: TGTGCCAGCATGACAAACGAGCAGTACTTC. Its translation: CASMTNEQYF.

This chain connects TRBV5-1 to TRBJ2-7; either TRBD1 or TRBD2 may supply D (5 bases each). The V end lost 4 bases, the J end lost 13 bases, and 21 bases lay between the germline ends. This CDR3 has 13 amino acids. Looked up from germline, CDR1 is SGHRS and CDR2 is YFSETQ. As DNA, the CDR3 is TGCGCCAGCAGCCCACGAGGGCAGGGTCAGATCTACTTC. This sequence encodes CASSPRGQGQIYF.